Listed below are T cell receptor beta chains from one sample, sequenced in a study of radiation and T cells in renal cell carcinoma. TCRdb keeps only in-frame clones here, not all; method: immunoSEQ multiplex PCR. The sample shows 120,000 to 150,000 clones, 70% to 90% of them seen only once. The specimen comprised blood, sampled from a patient whose treatment included radiotherapy and nephrectomy. The receptors here all came from a woman aged 50 to 65 with renal cell carcinoma. CDR3s include the opening cysteine and the closing phenylalanine or tryptophan. Fields, in order: clone size, J gene, D gene, V gene, CDR3 DNA, CDR3 protein. A D gene is named only where the DNA matches it firmly. Size is omitted from some rows. Given values are once, few, many or a class for expanded clones.

>.|TRBJ1-5|.|TRBV28
TGTGCCAGCGGCTTGGGATCGGGCACCCCGCCCCAGCATTTT
CASGLGSGTPPQHF
>.|TRBJ1-4|.|TRBV7-9
TGTGCCAGCAGCTTAGCCTCCGGGGCCGGTGGAGAAAAACTGTTTTTT
CASSLASGAGGEKLFF
>.|TRBJ2-5|.|TRBV30
TGTGCCTGGAGTCCCAGGGATGACCAAGAGACCCAGTACTTC
CAWSPRDDQETQYF
>.|TRBJ2-7|.|TRBV6-6
TGTGCCAGCAGTTACCAGGGTTATACCTACGAGCAGTACTTC
CASSYQGYTYEQYF
>once|TRBJ1-1|.|TRBV19
TGTGCCAGTAGTATAGACGTCCCACACCGCCCCGGGCCACCCACTGAAGCTTTCTTT
CASSIDVPHRPGPPTEAFF
>.|TRBJ2-7|.|TRBV15
TGTGCCACCAGCAGAGATCGGAGTTACGAGCAGTACTTC
CATSRDRSYEQYF
>.|TRBJ1-1|TRBD1|TRBV7-2
TGTGCCAGCAGCCAAGGGACAGATCACACTGAAGCTTTCTTT
CASSQGTDHTEAFF
>once|TRBJ2-7|TRBD1|TRBV27
TGTGCCAGCAGTCCTAGGACAGGCGGCTACGAGCAGTACTTC
CASSPRTGGYEQYF
>.|TRBJ2-3|.|TRBV9
TGTGCCAGCAGCGGGGGAAGGACTTGGGATACGCAGTATTTT
CASSGGRTWDTQYF
>once|TRBJ2-2|.|TRBV6-4
TGTGCCAGCAGGATACAGGTTAATTACCCTAATTCGGGGGAGCTGTTTTTT
CASRIQVNYPNSGELFF
>.|TRBJ1-2|.|TRBV5-4
TGTGCCAGCAGCGTTGACGGGTTTGGTGGCTACACCTTC
CASSVDGFGGYTF
>few|TRBJ1-1|.|TRBV30
TGTGCCTGGAATACCGACACTGAAGCTTTCTTT
CAWNTDTEAFF
>.|TRBJ1-2|.|TRBV11-2
TGTGCCAGCAGTTCTAGGGGGGGAGGCTATGGCTACACCTTC
CASSSRGGGYGYTF
>.|TRBJ2-7|TRBD1|TRBV10-1
TGCGCCAGCAGTGAGTCCGGGACAGGGGAAAACGAGCAGTACTTC
CASSESGTGENEQYF
>.|TRBJ2-7|TRBD2|TRBV19
TGTGCCACCGGGACTAGCGGGAGTTCGCGGGAGCAGTACTTC
CATGTSGSSREQYF
>.|TRBJ2-7|TRBD2|TRBV10-3
TGTGCCATCAGTGAAAGCGGGGGCTCCCCCTCCTACGAGCAGTACTTC
CAISESGGSPSYEQYF
>.|TRBJ2-4|.|TRBV7-2
TGTGCCAGCAGCTTATGGGGCTCAGACAAAAACATTCAGTACTTC
CASSLWGSDKNIQYF
>.|TRBJ2-3|.|TRBV29-1
TGCAGCCCTCGACTGGCTGGAGATACGCAGTATTTT
CSPRLAGDTQYF
>.|TRBJ1-2|TRBD1|TRBV2
TGTGCCAGCCTATACACAGGGGGCCCCTCGAATACCTTC
CASLYTGGPSNTF
>.|TRBJ2-7|TRBD1|TRBV5-1
TGCGCCAGCAGCTGGGGGACAGGGGCGTCCTACGAGCAGTACTTC
CASSWGTGASYEQYF
>.|TRBJ1-1|TRBD1|TRBV7-2
TGTGCCAGCAGCCCCCGGACAGGGGGCTTGAAGAACACTGAAGCTTTCTTT
CASSPRTGGLKNTEAFF
>.|TRBJ1-2|.|TRBV28
TGTGCCAGCAGATTGTCCGTCTATGGCTACACCTTC
CASRLSVYGYTF
>.|TRBJ2-7|.|TRBV10-3
TGTGCCATCGCCGATCAGAGGGCAAACTACGAGCAGTACTTC
CAIADQRANYEQYF
>once|TRBJ2-3|.|TRBV9
TGTGCCAGCAGCGTTCAGACATCCACAGATACGCAGTATTTT
CASSVQTSTDTQYF
>.|TRBJ2-6|TRBD1|TRBV4-3
TGCGCCAGCAGCCAAGAGGCCGGACAGGGGGCCGCTGGGGCCAACGTCCTGACTTTC
CASSQEAGQGAAGANVLTF
>.|TRBJ1-1|.|TRBV7-3
TGTGCCAGCAGCCCGGAGACAGTGAACACTGAAGCTTTCTTT
CASSPETVNTEAFF
>.|TRBJ1-4|.|TRBV9
TGTGCCAGCAGCCCGAGGCCCACTAATGAAAAACTGTTTTTT
CASSPRPTNEKLFF
>.|TRBJ2-2|.|TRBV5-1
TGCGCCAGCAGCTTGGGAGGGCAGATCACCGGGGAGCTGTTTTTT
CASSLGGQITGELFF
>.|TRBJ1-1|.|TRBV19
TGTGCCAGTAGTCCGGCGGGACCGATGAACACTGAAGCTTTCTTT
CASSPAGPMNTEAFF
>.|TRBJ2-7|TRBD2|TRBV28
TGTGCCAGCAGTGGGGGGGAGCAGGCAAACTACGAGCAGTACTTC
CASSGGEQANYEQYF
>.|TRBJ1-1|.|TRBV14
TGTGCCAGCAGCCACGCCTTGGACGCTGAAGCTTTCTTT
CASSHALDAEAFF
>.|TRBJ1-2|.|TRBV5-1
TGCGCCAGCAGCTTATCGGACGGGATTAACTATGGCTACACCTTC
CASSLSDGINYGYTF
>.|TRBJ2-6|TRBD1|TRBV29-1
TGCAGCGTTGGACAGGGCGGAGGGGCCAACGTCCTGACTTTC
CSVGQGGGANVLTF
>.|TRBJ2-7|TRBD2|TRBV7-8
TGTGCCAGCAGCTTAGTGACTAGCGGGGGGTCCTACGAGCAGTACTTC
CASSLVTSGGSYEQYF
>.|TRBJ2-5|.|TRBV20-1
TGCAGTGCTAGGGGCGAGGGAACCCAGTACTTC
CSARGEGTQYF
>.|TRBJ2-6|TRBD2|TRBV19
TGTGCCAGTAGTAACCCCAGGCGGGGGGGATTGACTGGGGCCAACGTCCTGACTTTC
CASSNPRRGGLTGANVLTF
>.|TRBJ1-2|.|TRBV6-1
TGTGCCAGCAGTGAAGGAGGGGGTGGCTACACCTTC
CASSEGGGGYTF
>.|TRBJ1-3|.|TRBV7-9
TGTGCCAGCAGCTCCACCGGGGGGCGGCCTGGAAACACCATATATTTT
CASSSTGGRPGNTIYF
>.|TRBJ2-7|.|TRBV6-1
TGTGCCAGCAGTGCCTCAGCCTCCTACGAGCAGTACTTC
CASSASASYEQYF
>.|TRBJ2-1|TRBD2|TRBV4-3
TGCGCCAGCAGCCAATTGACTAGCGGGATCAATGAGCAGTTCTTC
CASSQLTSGINEQFF
>.|TRBJ1-5|.|TRBV6-5
TGTGCCAGCAGTCCTCCCGCGGGGCAGCCCCAGCATTTT
CASSPPAGQPQHF
>.|TRBJ2-3|TRBD2|TRBV4-1
TGCGCCAGCAGCCAAGATCTAGCGGGGGGGCTCACAGATACGCAGTATTTT
CASSQDLAGGLTDTQYF
>once|TRBJ2-5|TRBD1|TRBV19
TGTGCCAGTGGCCGCGGGACAGGGGAGACCCAGTACTTC
CASGRGTGETQYF
>few|TRBJ1-2|TRBD1|TRBV5-5
TGTGCCAGCGGACAGGGGAACTATGGCTACACCTTC
CASGQGNYGYTF
>.|TRBJ2-3|TRBD2|TRBV28
TGTGCCAGCACCCTGGGGGGGAACACAGATACGCAGTATTTT
CASTLGGNTDTQYF
>.|TRBJ2-1|.|TRBV20-1
TGCAGTGCCGCCAGACTCAATGAGCAGTTCTTC
CSAARLNEQFF
>.|TRBJ1-1|TRBD1|TRBV28
TGTGCCAGCAGTTCCTCCGCGACAGGGGGCTCGGAAGCTTTCTTT
CASSSSATGGSEAFF
>.|TRBJ1-2|.|TRBV7-9
TGTGCCAGCAGCTTAGGGGCAGGGATTAACTATGGCTACACCTTC
CASSLGAGINYGYTF
>.|TRBJ1-5|.|TRBV6-1
TGTGCCAGCACCCCTATGGGTCGGGGTCAGCCCCAGCATTTT
CASTPMGRGQPQHF
>.|TRBJ2-3|TRBD2|TRBV7-9
TGTGCCAGCAGCTACACTAGCGGGGGGGCCGTAGATACGCAGTATTTT
CASSYTSGGAVDTQYF
>.|TRBJ2-1|.|TRBV6-6
TGTGCCAGCAGCCGATACGAGAGGGGATACAATGAGCAGTTCTTC
CASSRYERGYNEQFF